This T cell receptor (beta chain) was sequenced during a study of blood T cell repertoires in COVID-19. Whole-study context: Donors in the United States, Italy and Spain gave samples during acute or convalescent COVID-19. PBMCs, B-cell-depleted T cells, or T cells provided the cDNA or gDNA that made up the material.

CDR1 is MNHNY and CDR2 is SVGAGI in the germline V gene (reference sequence). Between the trimmed V and J ends, which lost 3 bases and 2 bases, there was a span of 10 bases. The CDR3 has 15 amino acids. In the authors' methods: For nucleated cells, counts were estimated from reference gene primer amplification. Sequencing used immunoSEQ multiplex PCR; TCRdb keeps in-frame clones, though not all of them. V and J calls and clone size come straight from that table; D and trimming were deduced from the DNA. The sample contains around 120,000 clones, approximately 88% of which appear only once. The gene calls are TRBV6-6 and TRBJ2-2; tentative D call: TRBD2 (5 bases). The source is a middle-aged man with acute or convalescent COVID-19. The source material was peripheral blood. This CDR3 reads CASSYPDYNTGELFF. The CDR3 DNA reads TGTGCCAGCAGTTATCCTGACTATAACACCGGGGAGCTGTTTTTT.